The TCR beta chain described here comes from a study of PD-1 blockade in classical Hodgkin lymphoma. Time point meaning: cycle 4 day 1 (C4D1), after less than 7 weeks of nivolumab. Brentuximab vedotin exposure varied among the patients, all of whom had relapsed after autologous stem cell transplantation. Isolation of CD4+ T cells from thawed PBMCs was performed by magnetic negative selection. Clones were read by immunoSEQ multiplex PCR, and TCRdb kept only the in-frame ones, dropping some. Here the sample spans more than 10,000 clones, about 88% being singletons. The receptor's source is a human donor with classical Hodgkin lymphoma. The sample here was CD4+ T cells from blood, taken before the fourth cycle of nivolumab.

The CDR3 sequence is CASSPNLDIQYF. CDR3 coding DNA: TGTGCCAGCAGCCCGAACCTAGACATTCAGTACTTC. J is TRBJ2-4 and V is TRBV4-2, with unresolved D. Trimming removed 4 bases at V and 8 bases at J, with 9 bases between. The CDR3 totals 12 residues. Germline CDR1 and CDR2: LGHNA and YNFKEQ.